These T cell receptor beta chains were read from a single sample in a study of tumor-infiltrating lymphocytes in primary liver carcinoma. TCRdb reanalysed the multiplex PCR reads using MiXCR and keeps one entry per CDR3 protein. The data contain 150,000 to 200,000 distinct CDR3 sequences, 65% of them seen just once; the ten biggest clones take up under 7.5%. The sequenced sample was peripheral blood. Every receptor here comes from a woman aged 60-75 years with primary liver carcinoma and hepatitis B virus infection. The CDR3 runs from the conserved cysteine through the conserved F or W. The order of the fields is CDR3 protein, CDR3 DNA, D gene, clone size, V gene, J gene. The D gene is left open where the match is weak. The size entry is marked missing in some rows and otherwise reads once, few, many or a size class.

CASSDRGNRWGKTDTQYF	TGTGCCAGCAGTGACCGAGGGAATCGCTGGGGGAAGACAGATACGCAGTATTTT	.	many	TRBV6-1	TRBJ2-3
CASSHGLGETQYF	TGTGCCAGCAGCCACGGACTAGGAGAGACCCAGTACTTC	TRBD2	medium-sized	TRBV11-2	TRBJ2-5
CATSDQVNYEQYF	TGCGCCACCAGTGACCAGGTCAATTACGAGCAGTACTTC	.	.	TRBV10-1	TRBJ2-7
CASSLVPGQGAGGYSF	TGTGCCAGCAGCTTGGTTCCCGGACAGGGGGCGGGTGGCTACTCCTTC	TRBD1	.	TRBV5-6	TRBJ1-2
CSVTGLAGGEQFF	TGCAGCGTTACAGGACTAGCGGGAGGCGAGCAGTTCTTC	TRBD2	few	TRBV29-1	TRBJ2-1
CASSYERSSGHSYDEQFF	TGTGCCAGCAGTTATGAAAGGTCTAGCGGGCATTCCTACGATGAGCAGTTCTTC	TRBD2	few	TRBV6-2/TRBV6-3	TRBJ2-1
CASSLVLERETQYF	TGTGCCAGCAGCTTAGTGCTGGAGAGAGAGACCCAGTACTTC	.	.	TRBV13	TRBJ2-5
CASSPCRGVYEQYF	TGTGCCAGCAGCCCCTGCCGGGGGGTCTACGAGCAGTACTTC	TRBD2	.	TRBV11-2	TRBJ2-7
CASSVHGAGGDYEQYF	TGTGCCAGCAGCGTCCACGGAGCGGGAGGAGACTACGAGCAGTACTTC	TRBD2	once	TRBV9	TRBJ2-7
CASTHTSGPYEQCF	TGTGCTAGCACCCATACTAGTGGTCCCTACGAGCAGTGCTTC	.	.	TRBV11-2	TRBJ2-7
CASSGRQGKETQCF	TGTGCCAGCAGCGGGAGACAGGGGAAAGAGACCCAGTGCTTC	TRBD1	.	TRBV11-3	TRBJ2-5
CAISASGGVGGELFF	TGTGCCATCAGTGCCTCCGGCGGGGTCGGCGGGGAGCTGTTTTTT	.	.	TRBV10-3	TRBJ2-2
CASRFGLGSTGELFF	TGTGCCAGCAGATTCGGACTGGGATCTACCGGGGAGCTGTTTTTT	.	many	TRBV6-1	TRBJ2-2
CARSYRDTAYEQYF	TGTGCCAGAAGTTACAGGGACACTGCCTATGAGCAGTACTTC	.	.	TRBV6-5	TRBJ2-7
CASSPRGTSPLHF	TGTGCCAGCAGCCCACGGGGGACTTCACCCCTCCACTTT	.	once	TRBV6-6	TRBJ1-6
CAISGQGLNIEAFF	TGTGCCATCAGCGGACAGGGTCTGAACATTGAAGCTTTCTTT	TRBD1	.	TRBV10-3	TRBJ1-1
CASCHGLRRDYNEQSF	TGTGCCAGCTGTCATGGGCTGAGGCGAGACTACAATGAGCAGTCCTTC	.	.	TRBV6-1	TRBJ2-1
CATERTSGLFSYEQYF	TGTGCCACGGAGAGGACTAGCGGATTGTTCTCCTACGAGCAGTACTTC	TRBD2	.	TRBV30	TRBJ2-7
CAIAGERLQQDTHYF	TGTGCCATCGCGGGGGAGAGACTACAGCAAGATACGCACTATTTT	TRBD2	.	TRBV10-3	TRBJ2-3
CASSQDNSGTLKEQYF	TGCGCCAGCAGCCAAGATAACTCGGGAACCCTTAAGGAGCAGTACTTC	.	.	TRBV4-1	TRBJ2-7
CASSLAPGTTYTGELFF	TGTGCCAGCAGCTTGGCCCCCGGGACTACTTACACCGGGGAGCTGTTTTTT	TRBD2	few	TRBV5-8	TRBJ2-2
CASSYQQGDYGYTF	TGTGCCAGCAGTTACCAACAGGGCGACTATGGCTACACCTTC	.	many	TRBV6-5	TRBJ1-2
CASSRDRGYQRQHF	TGTGCCAGCAGCAGGGACAGGGGTTATCAGCGTCAGCATTTT	TRBD1	.	TRBV11-2	TRBJ1-5
CASRISTGPYDYTF	TGTGCCAGCAGAATATCAACAGGGCCCTATGACTACACCTTC	.	.	TRBV7-9	TRBJ1-2
CASSDPGNGGNEQLF	TGCGCCAGCAGCGACCCGGGAAATGGGGGTAATGAGCAGCTTTTC	.	.	TRBV5-1	TRBJ2-1
CASNSHSGSGNEQFF	TGCGCCAGCAATAGTCATAGCGGGAGTGGGAATGAGCAGTTCTTC	TRBD2	few	TRBV5-1	TRBJ2-1
CASRPRLAGRSYEQYF	TGTGCCAGCCGCCCGAGGTTAGCGGGTCGCTCCTACGAGCAGTACTTC	TRBD2	.	TRBV11-2	TRBJ2-7
CANSLGTAGGKLFF	TGTGCCAACAGCCTCGGGACAGCGGGGGGAAAACTGTTTTTC	TRBD1	.	TRBV11-3	TRBJ1-4
CASSEGLGGTEAFF	TGTGCCAGCAGTGAAGGTCTGGGGGGCACTGAAGCTTTCTTT	.	many	TRBV6-1	TRBJ1-1
CANSRTWWTGELFF	TGTGCCAACAGCCGGACATGGTGGACCGGGGAGCTGTTTTTT	.	.	TRBV11-2	TRBJ2-2
CASSLDPSIFTSFF	TGTGCCAGCAGCTTAGATCCGTCCATTTTCACCTCCTTTTTC	.	.	TRBV11-3	TRBJ2-3
CASSLGQSYGYTF	TGTGCCAGCAGCCTCGGACAGAGCTATGGCTACACCTTC	.	few	TRBV14	TRBJ1-2
CASQLDSSRYNEQFF	TGTGCCAGCCAACTGGACTCGAGTCGCTACAATGAGCAGTTCTTC	.	many	TRBV6-1	TRBJ2-1
CASSQAKGLAANEQFF	TGTGCCAGCAGCCAAGCCAAGGGACTAGCGGCCAATGAGCAGTTCTTC	TRBD2	many	TRBV4-2	TRBJ2-1
CVSSQVTSGSEQYF	TGCGTCAGCAGTCAAGTCACTAGCGGGAGCGAGCAGTACTTC	TRBD2	.	TRBV4-1	TRBJ2-7
CASSYGREGRNEQFF	TGTGCCAGCAGCTACGGGCGGGAGGGGAGGAATGAGCAGTTCTTC	TRBD2	.	TRBV5-4	TRBJ2-1
CASSLVAEDHNEEFF	TGTGCCAGCAGCTTGGTGGCGGAAGATCACAATGAGGAGTTCTTC	.	.	TRBV5-4	TRBJ2-1
CASSQGWGDRVYSNQPQHF	TGCGCCAGCAGCCAAGGGTGGGGGGACAGAGTCTATAGCAATCAGCCCCAGCATTTT	TRBD1	many	TRBV4-1	TRBJ1-5
CASGSVGANEQYF	TGTGCCAGCGGTTCTGTGGGGGCGAACGAGCAATACTTC	.	.	TRBV12-3/TRBV12-4	TRBJ2-1
CASSPPGTRYPDTQYF	TGTGCCAGCTCACCACCCGGGACTAGATACCCAGATACGCAGTATTTT	TRBD2	.	TRBV18	TRBJ2-3
CASSRTGDADMQYF	TGTGCCAGCAGTAGGACAGGGGACGCAGATATGCAGTATTTT	TRBD1	.	TRBV6-1	TRBJ2-3
CARSFGRNNEQFF	TGTGCCAGGAGCTTTGGCCGTAACAATGAGCAGTTCTTC	.	.	TRBV7-8	TRBJ2-1
CASFGLRIPYEQYF	TGTGCCAGCTTTGGTCTACGGATACCCTACGAGCAGTACTTC	.	many	TRBV6-5	TRBJ2-7
CASSFRAAGSTYEQYF	TGTGCCAGCAGTTTCAGGGCAGCGGGGAGCACCTACGAGCAGTACTTC	TRBD2	.	TRBV12-3/TRBV12-4	TRBJ2-7
CASSQDRGIGMPYF	TGCGCCAGCAGCCAAGATCGGGGGATCGGTATGCCGTATTTT	.	.	TRBV4-1	TRBJ2-3
CASSLEGVGAEASF	TGTGCCAGCAGCTTAGAGGGGGTAGGCGCTGAAGCTTCCTTT	.	.	TRBV7-9	TRBJ1-1
CTSSPPGAQYF	TGTACCAGCAGTCCTCCAGGTGCGCAGTATTTT	.	.	TRBV6-6	TRBJ2-3
CATVKAGANEQFF	TGTGCCACCGTGAAAGCGGGAGCCAATGAGCAGTTCTTC	TRBD2	.	TRBV28	TRBJ2-1
CASSHTGSLEASF	TGTGCCAGCAGCCATACAGGGAGTCTGGAAGCTTCCTTT	.	.	TRBV11-1	TRBJ1-1
CSVEVESGWFGRDGYTF	TGCAGCGTTGAAGTAGAGTCAGGGTGGTTCGGACGGGATGGCTACACCTTC	.	medium-sized	TRBV29-1	TRBJ1-2
CAWSPDNNEQFF	TGTGCCTGGAGTCCCGACAACAATGAGCAGTTCTTC	.	.	TRBV30	TRBJ2-1
CASSLRDSGNTLYF	TGTGCCAGCAGTCTTCGGGATTCTGGAAACACCTTATATTTT	.	once	TRBV7-8	TRBJ1-3
CASNPGQGSYEQYF	TGTGCCAGCAACCCGGGACAGGGGTCGTACGAGCAGTACTTC	TRBD1	many	TRBV6-1	TRBJ2-7
CASSLREWGPNNDQFF	TGTGCCAGCAGCTTAAGGGAATGGGGGCCCAACAATGACCAGTTCTTC	.	.	TRBV11-2	TRBJ2-1
CASSPTAAYGYTF	TGTGCCAGCAGCCCCACCGCCGCATATGGCTACACCTTC	.	.	TRBV7-8	TRBJ1-2
CSVGLSTRDTQYF	TGCAGCGTTGGACTTTCCACCAGGGATACGCAGTATTTT	.	many	TRBV29-1	TRBJ2-3
CASSRTWTCTDTQYF	TGTGCCAGCAGTCGCACTTGGACATGCACAGATACGCAGTATTTT	.	once	TRBV11-2	TRBJ2-3
CASSFQGRTRPQQF	TGTGCCAGCAGCTTCCAAGGGCGGACACGGCCCCAGCAATTT	.	.	TRBV7-8	TRBJ1-5
CASPAVNGRSPNEQFF	TGTGCCAGCCCTGCCGTTAACGGGAGATCTCCTAATGAGCAGTTCTTC	.	.	TRBV28	TRBJ2-1
CASRPDGENQPQHF	TGTGCCAGCAGACCTGACGGGGAAAATCAGCCCCAGCATTTT	.	once	TRBV12-3/TRBV12-4	TRBJ1-5